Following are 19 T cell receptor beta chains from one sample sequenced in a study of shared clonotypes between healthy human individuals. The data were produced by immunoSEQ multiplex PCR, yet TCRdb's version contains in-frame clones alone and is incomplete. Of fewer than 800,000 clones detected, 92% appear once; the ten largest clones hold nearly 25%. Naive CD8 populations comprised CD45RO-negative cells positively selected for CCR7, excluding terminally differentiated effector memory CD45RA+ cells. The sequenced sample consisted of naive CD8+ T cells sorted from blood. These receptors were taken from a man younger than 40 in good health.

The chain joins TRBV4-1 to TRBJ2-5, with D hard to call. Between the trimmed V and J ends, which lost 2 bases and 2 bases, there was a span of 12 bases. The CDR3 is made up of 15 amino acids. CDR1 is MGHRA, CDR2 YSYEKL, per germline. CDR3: CASSQLPGFQETQYF. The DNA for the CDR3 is TGCGCCAGCAGCCAACTCCCCGGATTTCAAGAGACCCAGTACTTC.

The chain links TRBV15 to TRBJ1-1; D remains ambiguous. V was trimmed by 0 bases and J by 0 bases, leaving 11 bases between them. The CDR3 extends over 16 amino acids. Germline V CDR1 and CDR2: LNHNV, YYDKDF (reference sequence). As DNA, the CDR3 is TGTGCCACCAGCAGAGAACTTACGAGGATGAACACTGAAGCTTTCTTT. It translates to CATSRELTRMNTEAFF.

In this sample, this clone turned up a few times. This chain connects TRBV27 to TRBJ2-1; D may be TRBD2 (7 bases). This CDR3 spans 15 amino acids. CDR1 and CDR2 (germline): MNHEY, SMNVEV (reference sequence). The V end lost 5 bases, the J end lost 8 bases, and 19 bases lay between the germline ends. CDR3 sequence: CASSTVSGGAYEQFF. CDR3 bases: TGTGCCAGCAGTACAGTGTCGGGGGGCGCATATGAGCAGTTCTTC.

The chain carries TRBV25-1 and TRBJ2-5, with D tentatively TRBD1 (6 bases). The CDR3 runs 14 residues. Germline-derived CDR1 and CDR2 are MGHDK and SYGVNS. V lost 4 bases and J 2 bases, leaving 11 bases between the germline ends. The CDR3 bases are TGTGCCAGCAGTGGTCGACAGGTACAAGAGACCCAGTACTTC. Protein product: CASSGRQVQETQYF.

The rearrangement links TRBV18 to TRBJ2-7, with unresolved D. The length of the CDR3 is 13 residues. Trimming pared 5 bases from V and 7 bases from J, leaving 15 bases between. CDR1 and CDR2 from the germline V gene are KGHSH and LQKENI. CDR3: CASSASSAWEQYF. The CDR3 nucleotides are TGTGCCAGCTCAGCAAGCAGCGCTTGGGAGCAGTACTTC.

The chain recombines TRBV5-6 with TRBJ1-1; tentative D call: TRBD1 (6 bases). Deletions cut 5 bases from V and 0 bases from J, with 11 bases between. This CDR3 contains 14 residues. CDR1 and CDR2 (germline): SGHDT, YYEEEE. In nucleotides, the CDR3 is TGTGCCAGCAGGGCATGGGACATGAACACTGAAGCTTTCTTT. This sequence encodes CASRAWDMNTEAFF.

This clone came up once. DNA for the CDR3: TGTGCCAGCAGCAAAGGAGGAGGTCCAGAAGGCTATGGCTACACCTTC. Translating gives CASSKGGGPEGYGYTF. V and J are TRBV21-1 and TRBJ1-2. TRBV21-1 is flagged as a pseudogene. The length of the CDR3 is 16 residues.

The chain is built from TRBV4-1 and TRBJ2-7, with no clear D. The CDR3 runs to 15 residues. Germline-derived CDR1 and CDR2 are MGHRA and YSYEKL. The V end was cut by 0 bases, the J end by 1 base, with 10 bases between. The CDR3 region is CASSQDLYFSYEQYF. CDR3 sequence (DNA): TGCGCCAGCAGCCAAGATCTTTACTTTTCCTACGAGCAGTACTTC.

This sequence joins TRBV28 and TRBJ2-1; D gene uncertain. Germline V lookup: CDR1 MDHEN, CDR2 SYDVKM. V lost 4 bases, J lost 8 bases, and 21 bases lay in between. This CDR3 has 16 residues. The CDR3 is CASSSVRARILDEQFF. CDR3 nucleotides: TGTGCCAGCAGTTCGGTCCGGGCCAGAATATTGGATGAGCAGTTCTTC.

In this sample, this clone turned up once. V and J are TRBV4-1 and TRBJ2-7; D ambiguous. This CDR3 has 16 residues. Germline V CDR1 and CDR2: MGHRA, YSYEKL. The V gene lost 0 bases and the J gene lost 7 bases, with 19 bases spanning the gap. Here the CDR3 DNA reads TGCGCCAGCAGCCAAGATCCAGGAAGCCATCCCGGAGAGCAGTACTTC. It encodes CASSQDPGSHPGEQYF.

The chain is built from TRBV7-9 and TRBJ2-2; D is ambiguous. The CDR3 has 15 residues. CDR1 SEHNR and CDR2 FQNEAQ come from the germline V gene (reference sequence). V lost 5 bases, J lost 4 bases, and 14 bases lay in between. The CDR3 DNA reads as TGTGCCAGCAGCCGATCGGACCAACCCACCGGGGAGCTGTTTTTT. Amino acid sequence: CASSRSDQPTGELFF.

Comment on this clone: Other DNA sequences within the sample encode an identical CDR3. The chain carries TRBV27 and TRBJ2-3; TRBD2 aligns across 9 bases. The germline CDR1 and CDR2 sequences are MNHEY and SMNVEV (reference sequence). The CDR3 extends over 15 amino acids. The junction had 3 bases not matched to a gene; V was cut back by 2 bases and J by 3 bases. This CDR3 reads CASSLIGLATDTQYF. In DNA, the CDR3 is TGTGCCAGCAGTTTAATCGGACTAGCGACAGATACGCAGTATTTT.

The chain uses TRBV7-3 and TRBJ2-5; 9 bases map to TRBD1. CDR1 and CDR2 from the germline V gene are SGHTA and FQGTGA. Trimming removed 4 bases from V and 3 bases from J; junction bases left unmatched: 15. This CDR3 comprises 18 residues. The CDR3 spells CASSSPGTGTFSEETQYF. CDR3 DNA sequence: TGTGCCAGCAGCTCTCCCGGGACAGGGACCTTTTCGGAAGAGACCCAGTACTTC.

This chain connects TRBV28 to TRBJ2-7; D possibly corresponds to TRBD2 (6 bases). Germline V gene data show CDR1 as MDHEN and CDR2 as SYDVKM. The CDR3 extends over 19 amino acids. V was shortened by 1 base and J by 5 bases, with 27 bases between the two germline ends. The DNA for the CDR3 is TGTGCCAGCAGTTTATTTTTAAGGGACGGCAGTGGGAGGTCCGACGAGCAGTACTTC. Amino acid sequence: CASSLFLRDGSGRSDEQYF. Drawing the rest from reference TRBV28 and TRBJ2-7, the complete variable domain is DVKVTQSSRYLVKRTGEKVFLECVQDMDHENMFWYRQDPGLGLRLIYFSYDVKMKEKGDIPEGYSVSREKKERFSLILESASTNQTSMYLCASSLFLRDGSGRSDEQYFGPGTRLTVT.

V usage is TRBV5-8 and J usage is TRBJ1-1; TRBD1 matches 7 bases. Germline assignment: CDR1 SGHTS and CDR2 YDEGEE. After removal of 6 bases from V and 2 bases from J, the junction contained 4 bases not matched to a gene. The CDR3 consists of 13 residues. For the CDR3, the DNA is TGTGCCAGCATGGGGACAGAAAACACTGAAGCTTTCTTT. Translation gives CASMGTENTEAFF.

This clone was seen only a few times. The chain's CDR3 is CASSPMGNQPQHF. The CDR3 coding sequence is TGTGCCAGCAGTCCCATGGGGAATCAGCCCCAGCATTTT. This chain uses TRBV27 with TRBJ1-5, with D unresolved. The V gene lost 5 bases and the J gene lost 4 bases, with 9 bases spanning the gap. Germline-derived CDR1 and CDR2 are MNHEY and SMNVEV (reference sequence). The CDR3 has 13 amino acids.

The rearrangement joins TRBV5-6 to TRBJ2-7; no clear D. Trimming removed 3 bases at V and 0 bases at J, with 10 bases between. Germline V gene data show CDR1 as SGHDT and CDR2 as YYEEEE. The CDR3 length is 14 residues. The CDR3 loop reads CASSYRVSSYEQYF. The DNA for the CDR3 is TGTGCCAGCAGCTACAGAGTGAGCTCCTACGAGCAGTACTTC.

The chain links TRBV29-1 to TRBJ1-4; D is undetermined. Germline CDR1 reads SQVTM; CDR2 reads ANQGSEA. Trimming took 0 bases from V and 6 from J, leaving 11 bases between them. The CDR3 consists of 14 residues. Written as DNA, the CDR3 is TGCAGCGTTGAAGACGGCGGTACGGATGAAAAACTGTTTTTT. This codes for CSVEDGGTDEKLFF.

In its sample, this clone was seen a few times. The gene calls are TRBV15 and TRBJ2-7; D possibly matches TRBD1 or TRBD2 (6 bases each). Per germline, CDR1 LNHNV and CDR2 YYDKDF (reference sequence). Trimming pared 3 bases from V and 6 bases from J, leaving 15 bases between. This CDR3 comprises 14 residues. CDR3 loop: CATSSPGGGPEQYF. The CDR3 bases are TGTGCCACCAGCAGCCCCGGAGGGGGGCCCGAGCAGTACTTC.